This paragraph reports one T cell receptor (beta chain). A second PCR, run for about 7 to 12 cycles, used a sample-barcoded 5' primer plus a J-beta primer mix. Using its own MiXCR run on the 5' RACE reads, TCRdb lists one record per CDR3 protein. Here the sample spans 760,000 or so distinct CDR3 sequences, roughly 25% being singletons. The record originates from a study of blood T cells in healthy people across ages. The sample was also linked to a second study, of T cells of mothers and their children.

Specimen: blood. The sequence was obtained from a boy aged 5-17 years in good health.

CDR3 amino acids: CSARQGAGRETQYF. DNA for the CDR3: TGCAGTGCCCGGCAGGGGGCAGGACGAGAGACCCAGTACTTC. The rearrangement links TRBV20-1 to TRBJ2-5, with TRBD1 identical over 8 bases. The CDR3 has 14 amino acids. V lost 6 bases, J lost 4 bases, and 10 bases stayed unmatched. The germline V gene has CDR1 DFQATT and CDR2 SNEGSKA (reference sequence).